A selection of T cell receptor beta chains follows, all from one sample in a study of regulatory T cells in long-lasting Graves disease. From the multiplex PCR reads, TCRdb called clonotypes with MiXCR, one entry per CDR3 protein. This sample has roughly 500,000 distinct CDR3 sequences, with approximately 21% found just once. The sample consisted of peripheral blood mononuclear cells (PBMCs), taken when the disease was refractory, from a patient treated with antithyroid drugs. The receptor set was obtained from a female donor with Graves disease. CDR3s leave out the opening cysteine and the closing phenylalanine or tryptophan. The size of a clone is reported for some rows only, either as once, few or many, or as a class for expanded clones.

J gene | clone size | V gene | CDR3 protein
TRBJ2-3 | . | TRBV12-3/TRBV12-4 | ASSLMGDTQY
TRBJ2-7 | . | TRBV12-3/TRBV12-4 | ASSPLRTGQPSYEQY
TRBJ1-3 | . | TRBV28 | ASSSATGLGGNTIY
TRBJ2-5 | . | TRBV12-3/TRBV12-4 | ASRLGLAGGETQY
TRBJ2-6 | . | TRBV3-1 | ASSPRDPSGANVLT
TRBJ2-3 | . | TRBV20-1 | SARDLSSWATDTQY
TRBJ1-2 | many | TRBV6-1 | ASTLGQGRIAGSGYT
TRBJ2-7 | few | TRBV20-1 | SAVTSGLYEQY
TRBJ1-2 | few | TRBV7-2 | ASSLEGARAVGYT
TRBJ1-1 | . | TRBV19 | ASSISRTSSTEAF
TRBJ2-2 | . | TRBV6-4 | ASSPQGAAGELF
TRBJ2-7 | many | TRBV10-3 | AISDPGAGREQY
TRBJ2-3 | few | TRBV13 | ASSLRPGSSTDTQY
TRBJ1-2 | few | TRBV7-9 | ASSSSGTGAYGYT
TRBJ1-2 | . | TRBV7-9 | ASSPDSSGRYT
TRBJ1-2 | many | TRBV28 | ASGRDGYGYT
TRBJ1-5 | . | TRBV12-3/TRBV12-4 | ASAGQGAGHQPQH
TRBJ1-2 | many | TRBV7-3 | ASTLDPSGNYGYT
TRBJ2-7 | many | TRBV11-2 | ASSLVGSGAYEQY
TRBJ1-5 | many | TRBV12-3/TRBV12-4 | ASSFQGLGSNQPQH
TRBJ1-1 | few | TRBV7-3 | ASSSDPEGRTTEAF
TRBJ2-5 | few | TRBV6-1 | ASRDGTSGQETQY
TRBJ1-2 | few | TRBV7-2 | ASSLAGGYGYT
TRBJ1-2 | many | TRBV27 | ASSLGGAGGYT
TRBJ1-1 | many | TRBV6-2/TRBV6-3 | ASSWANWGNTEAF
TRBJ1-4 | many | TRBV6-5 | ASSYLVNEKLF
TRBJ1-1 | . | TRBV6-1 | ASGGGARTEAF
TRBJ1-1 | . | TRBV19 | ASSLTGASTEAF
TRBJ1-2 | many | TRBV15 | ATSHRTGGHGYT
TRBJ1-4 | . | TRBV5-1 | ASSLNVGTGGSEKLF
TRBJ1-4 | many | TRBV12-5 | ASGFWDRPNEKLF
TRBJ2-1 | few | TRBV11-3 | ASSLQIPEQF
TRBJ2-5 | many | TRBV6-1 | ASAGQGKVRQETQY
TRBJ2-7 | . | TRBV4-2 | ASSQPGQSSYEQY
TRBJ1-5 | many | TRBV20-1 | SARDVPGGFQPQH
TRBJ2-3 | . | TRBV7-2 | ASTGTGGPDTQY
TRBJ2-7 | many | TRBV28 | ASSLSGTDYEQY
TRBJ2-5 | many | TRBV28 | ASRDSPKETQY
TRBJ2-4 | many | TRBV7-2 | ASSLATSGPSKNIQY
TRBJ1-5 | once | TRBV18 | ASSPRRGPGQPQH
TRBJ1-4 | few | TRBV7-9 | ASSHPGPGSLEKLF
TRBJ2-7 | many | TRBV12-3/TRBV12-4 | ASSLQGASSYEQY
TRBJ1-2 | . | TRBV9 | ASSAPGGTGGDIYGYT
TRBJ2-4 | many | TRBV2 | ASLGPKNIQY
TRBJ2-1 | . | TRBV2 | ASSELYNEQF
TRBJ1-5 | few | TRBV19 | ASSITRVSVQPQH
TRBJ2-7 | few | TRBV28 | ASRVQGGGGEQY
TRBJ1-2 | . | TRBV12-3/TRBV12-4 | ASSGTGGSFYGYT
TRBJ2-3 | . | TRBV20-1 | SATIAGGRILSDTQY
TRBJ2-7 | few | TRBV7-9 | ASSTGPSLYEQY
TRBJ2-2 | few | TRBV28 | ASSLDITGELF
TRBJ2-7 | few | TRBV5-5 | ASSLDLGYEQY